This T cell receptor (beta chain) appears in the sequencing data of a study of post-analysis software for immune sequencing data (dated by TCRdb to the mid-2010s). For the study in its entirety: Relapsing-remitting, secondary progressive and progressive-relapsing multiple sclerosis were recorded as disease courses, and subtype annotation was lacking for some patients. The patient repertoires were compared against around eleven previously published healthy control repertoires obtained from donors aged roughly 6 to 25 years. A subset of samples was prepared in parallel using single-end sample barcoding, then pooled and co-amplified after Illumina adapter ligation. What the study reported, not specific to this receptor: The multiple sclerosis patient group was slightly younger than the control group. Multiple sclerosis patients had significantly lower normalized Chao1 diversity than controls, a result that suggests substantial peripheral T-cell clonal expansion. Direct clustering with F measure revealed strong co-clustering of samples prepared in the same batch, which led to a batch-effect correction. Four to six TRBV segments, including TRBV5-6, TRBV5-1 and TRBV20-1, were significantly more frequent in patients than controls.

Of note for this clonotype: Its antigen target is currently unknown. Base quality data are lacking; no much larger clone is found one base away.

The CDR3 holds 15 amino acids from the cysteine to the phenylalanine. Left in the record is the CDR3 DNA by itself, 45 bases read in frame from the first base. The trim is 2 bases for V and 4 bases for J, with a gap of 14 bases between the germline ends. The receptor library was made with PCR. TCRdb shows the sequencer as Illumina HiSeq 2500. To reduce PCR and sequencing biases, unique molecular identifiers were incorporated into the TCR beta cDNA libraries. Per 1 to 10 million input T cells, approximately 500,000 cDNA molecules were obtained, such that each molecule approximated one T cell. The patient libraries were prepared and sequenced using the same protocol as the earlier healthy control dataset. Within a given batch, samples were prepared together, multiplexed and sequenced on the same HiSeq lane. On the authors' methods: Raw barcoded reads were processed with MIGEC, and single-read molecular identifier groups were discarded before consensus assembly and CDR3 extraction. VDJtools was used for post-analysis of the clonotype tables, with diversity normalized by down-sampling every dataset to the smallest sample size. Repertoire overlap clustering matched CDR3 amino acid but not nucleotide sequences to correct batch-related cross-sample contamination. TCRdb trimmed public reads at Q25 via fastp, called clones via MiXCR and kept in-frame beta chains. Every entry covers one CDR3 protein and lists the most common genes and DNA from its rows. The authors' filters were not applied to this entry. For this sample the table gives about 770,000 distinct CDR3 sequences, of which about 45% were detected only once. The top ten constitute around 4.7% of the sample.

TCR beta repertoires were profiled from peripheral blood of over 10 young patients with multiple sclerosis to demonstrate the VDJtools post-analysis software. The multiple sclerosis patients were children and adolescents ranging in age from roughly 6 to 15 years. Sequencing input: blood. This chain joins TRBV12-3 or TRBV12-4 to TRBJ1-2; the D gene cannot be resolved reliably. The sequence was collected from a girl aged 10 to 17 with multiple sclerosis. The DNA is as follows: TGTGCCAGCAGTTTAATGTTCTGGGGTCCCTATGGCTACACCTTC. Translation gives CASSLMFWGPYGYTF.